These 26 T cell receptor beta chains share one sample of origin, sequenced in a study of blood T cell repertoires in COVID-19 (dated by TCRdb to 2018 to 2020). The library was obtained by the immunoSEQ multiplex PCR assay. Here the immuneACCESS table is served through TCRdb, limited to in-frame sequences with V and J called. Missing clones are a known gap in these copies; in checked studies unresolved V genes cover under half, and the rest lacks a known reason. The table for this sample lists about 280,000 clones; around 85% of them were counted only once. The ten largest make up under 3% of the sample. What was sequenced was PBMCs or T cells enriched from blood (not recorded which). These receptors all come from a woman aged 50 to 65 who had recovered from COVID-19.

This clone was observed a handful of times. CDR3 DNA sequence: TGTGCCACCAGCAGAGGGCTAGCGGGGGACGGTGAGCAGTTCTTC. It is translated as CATSRGLAGDGEQFF. V and J are TRBV15 and TRBJ2-1, with 10 positions matching TRBD2. J gave up 9 bases and V 1 base, and 6 bases lay outside the gene matches. Germline CDR1 is LNHNV and CDR2 is YYDKDF (reference sequence). The CDR3 contains 15 residues.

This chain joins TRBV20-1 and TRBJ1-1; no reliable D call. Trimming stripped 4 bases from V and 4 bases from J, with 7 bases between. The CDR3 has 11 residues. From germline, CDR1 is DFQATT and CDR2 SNEGSKA (reference sequence). The CDR3 DNA follows: TGCAGTGCTAAGCTACCCACTGAAGCTTTCTTT. Translated, it gives CSAKLPTEAFF.

This chain joins TRBV28 and TRBJ1-5, with 8 bases that match TRBD1. This CDR3 has 15 amino acids. CDR1 is MDHEN, CDR2 SYDVKM, per germline. V lost 3 bases and J lost 0; bases outside the gene matches: 1. For the CDR3, the DNA is TGTGCCAGCAGTTTCAGGGGGCGTAGCAATCAGCCCCAGCATTTT. Protein: CASSFRGRSNQPQHF.

This clone has a handful of counts. The V gene is TRBV6-5, the J gene TRBJ2-5; 7 bases are shared with TRBD1. The length of the CDR3 is 13 residues. Germline lookup yields CDR1 MNHEY and CDR2 SVGAGI. The V segment lost 6 bases and the J segment 3 bases; nucleotides outside the gene matches: 4. The CDR3 loop reads CASSRDRKETQYF. The CDR3 DNA sequence: TGTGCCAGCAGCCGGGACAGAAAAGAGACCCAGTACTTC.

This rearrangement joins TRBV29-1 to TRBJ1-1; TRBD1 might be the D (6 bases). V gave up 4 bases and J gave up 1 base, with 13 bases separating them. This CDR3 is built from 14 residues. Germline V gene lookup returns CDR1 SQVTM and CDR2 ANQGSEA. The CDR3 reads CSVVRQASNTEAFF. DNA of the CDR3: TGCAGCGTTGTCCGACAGGCCTCGAACACTGAAGCTTTCTTT.

This clone has only one observation. The V call is TRBV10-2, the J call TRBJ2-7; TRBD1 might be the D (6 bases). The V gene lost 7 bases and the J gene lost 2 bases, with 15 bases spanning the gap. The CDR3 is 14 amino acids. Per germline, CDR1 WSHSY and CDR2 SAAADI. The CDR3 nucleotides read TGCGCCAGCAAAACAGGGTTAATGCCCTACGAGCAGTACTTC. Encoded protein: CASKTGLMPYEQYF.

This sequence joins TRBV7-9 and TRBJ2-7, with TRBD2 identical over 8 bases. Per germline, CDR1 SEHNR and CDR2 FQNEAQ (reference sequence). This CDR3 spans 14 amino acids. The J segment lost 7 bases and the V segment lost 5 bases, leaving 10 bases of the junction unmatched. CDR3 amino acids: CASSPQAGAGEQYF. As DNA, the CDR3 is TGTGCCAGCAGCCCCCAAGCGGGGGCGGGAGAGCAGTACTTC.

The chain employs TRBV19 and TRBJ2-3; 7 bases map to TRBD2. V lost 8 bases and J lost 5; bases outside the gene matches: 7. Per the germline V gene, CDR1 is LNHDA and CDR2 is SQIVND (reference sequence). The CDR3 extends over 13 amino acids. The CDR3 reads CASGLAGEDTQYF. The DNA of the CDR3 is TGTGCCAGTGGATTGGCGGGAGAAGATACGCAGTATTTT.

The genes are TRBV27 and TRBJ2-7; D perhaps matches TRBD2 (5 bases). The CDR3 sequence is 13 residues long. V lost 0 bases and J lost 4, with 7 bases in between. Germline assignment: CDR1 MNHEY and CDR2 SMNVEV (reference sequence). The CDR3 sequence is CASSLSPGYEQYF. CDR3 DNA: TGTGCCAGCAGTTTATCGCCGGGATACGAGCAGTACTTC.

This clone is a singleton in its sample. The CDR3 is CASRLAGAGTDTQYF. CDR3 sequence (DNA): TGTGCCAGCCGTCTAGCGGGGGCCGGCACAGATACGCAGTATTTT. The chain recombines TRBV27 with TRBJ2-3; TRBD2 matches at 10 bases. The CDR3 is 15 residues long. Germline V lookup: CDR1 MNHEY, CDR2 SMNVEV (reference sequence). Trimming cost V 8 bases and J 1 base; bases outside gene matches: 6.

The chain recombines TRBV29-1 with TRBJ1-2; D perhaps matches TRBD1 (6 bases). Trimming stripped 5 bases from V and 6 bases from J, with 10 bases between. CDR3 length equals 11 residues. Germline CDR1 SQVTM, CDR2 ANQGSEA. The CDR3: CSVNHRDGYTF. CDR3 nucleotide sequence: TGCAGCGTTAACCACAGGGATGGCTACACCTTC. The full variable domain, completed using reference TRBV29-1 and TRBJ1-2, is SAVISQKPSRDICQRGTSLTIQCQVDSQVTMMFWYRQQPGQSLTLIATANQGSEATYESGFVIDKFPISRPNLTFSTLTVSNMSPEDSSIYLCSVNHRDGYTFGSGTRLTVV.

The chain uses TRBV18 and TRBJ1-3; a possible D gene is TRBD1 (5 bases). This CDR3 spans 16 amino acids. V was trimmed by 7 bases and J by 0 bases, leaving 16 bases between them. Per the germline V gene, CDR1 is KGHSH and CDR2 is LQKENI. CDR3 DNA sequence: TGTGCCAGCTGCTTAGGACAATTTACCTCTGGAAACACCATATATTTT. It encodes CASCLGQFTSGNTIYF.

The chain employs TRBV28 and TRBJ2-1; 10 bases line up with TRBD2. The J segment lost 6 bases and the V segment lost 4 bases, leaving 6 bases of the junction unmatched. The CDR3 covers 15 residues. Germline V gene data show CDR1 as MDHEN and CDR2 as SYDVKM. The DNA for the CDR3 is TGTGCCAGCAGTTCTAGCGGGAGCAGCTCCAATGAGCAGTTCTTC. As protein: CASSSSGSSSNEQFF.

The table lists this clone with a count of one. J is TRBJ2-7 and V is TRBV7-8; tentatively, D is TRBD2 (6 bases). Trimming cost V 5 bases and J 4 bases, with 18 bases left between them. In germline, CDR1 is SGHVS, CDR2 FQNEAQ. This CDR3 is 15 amino acids long. The CDR3, as DNA: TGTGCCAGCAGCCCCACCGGGACTCAAAGTTACGAGCAGTACTTC. Translation gives CASSPTGTQSYEQYF.

About this clone itself: The same CDR3 arises from other DNA sequences in this sample as well. The rearrangement uses TRBV12-3 or TRBV12-4 and TRBJ1-1; a possible D gene is TRBD1 (5 bases). Trimming took off 5 bases at V and 1 base at J, with 8 bases between the two ends. The CDR3 has 13 amino acids. CDR3 sequence: CASSPTENTEAFF. The DNA of the CDR3 is TGTGCCAGCAGTCCGACAGAGAACACTGAAGCTTTCTTT.

This chain links TRBV9 with TRBJ2-1; possible D gene TRBD1, 6 bases. The CDR3 is 18 residues long. Trimming removed 4 bases at V and 6 bases at J, with 26 bases between. In germline, CDR1 is SGDLS, CDR2 YYNGEE. CDR3 sequence: CASSPTPGTLRGINEQFF. In nucleotides, the CDR3 is TGTGCCAGCAGCCCGACCCCCGGGACCCTCAGGGGTATCAATGAGCAGTTCTTC. Complete variable domain (other parts from reference TRBV9 and TRBJ2-1): DSGVTQTPKHLITATGQRVTLRCSPRSGDLSVYWYQQSLDQGLQFLIQYYNGEERAKGNILERFSAQQFPDLHSELNLSSLELGDSALYFCASSPTPGTLRGINEQFFGPGTRLTVL.

The rearrangement links TRBV4-1 to TRBJ1-5; no clear D gene. Per germline, CDR1 MGHRA and CDR2 YSYEKL. The germline V and J ends were trimmed by 4 bases and 0 bases, with 7 bases remaining between them. This CDR3 comprises 14 residues. The CDR3 nucleotides read TGCGCCAGCAGCCGTAGAAATAGCAATCAGCCCCAGCATTTT. The encoded protein is CASSRRNSNQPQHF.

The chain joins TRBV10-1 to TRBJ1-5; no clear D gene. The length of the CDR3 is 11 residues. Germline V CDR1 and CDR2: WNHNN, SYGVQD (reference sequence). Deletions cut 4 bases from V and 4 bases from J, with 2 bases between. Here the CDR3 DNA reads TGCGCCAGCAGTGTAAATCAGCCCCAGCATTTT. Translating it yields CASSVNQPQHF.

The chain employs TRBV19 and TRBJ2-7, with TRBD2 identical over 12 bases. The CDR3 extends over 15 amino acids. Germline CDR1 and CDR2: LNHDA and SQIVND (reference sequence). J lost 5 bases, V lost 10 bases, and 12 bases had no gene match. The CDR3 protein is CATLDLAGGPDEQYF. For the CDR3, the DNA is TGTGCCACTCTGGACCTAGCGGGAGGGCCCGACGAGCAGTACTTC.

This clone has only a few counts. The J gene is TRBJ1-1, the V gene TRBV5-5; no definite D call. The V end was cut by 4 bases, the J end by 0 bases, with 19 bases between. Germline V gene sequence: CDR1 SGHKS, CDR2 YYEKEE (reference sequence). This CDR3 comprises 17 residues. CDR3 coding DNA: TGTGCCAGCAGCCTTAGAACCGCCAGGCAGATGAACACTGAAGCTTTCTTT. This gives the protein CASSLRTARQMNTEAFF.

This chain links TRBV5-6 with TRBJ1-2, with a possible D match to TRBD1 (5 bases). This CDR3 contains 14 residues. Trimming removed 1 base from V and 4 bases from J, with 11 bases in between. The germline V gene has CDR1 SGHDT and CDR2 YYEEEE. The CDR3 loop reads CASSLSQARYGYTF. CDR3 DNA sequence: TGTGCCAGCAGCTTGTCACAGGCTCGCTATGGCTACACCTTC.

The J gene is TRBJ1-2, the V gene TRBV12-3 or TRBV12-4; 10 bases fit TRBD1. The ends lost 7 bases at V and 4 bases at J; junction bases unmatched: 3. This CDR3 spans 13 amino acids. CDR3 in DNA: TGTGCCAGCAATAGGGACAGGGGCTATGGCTACACCTTC. It encodes CASNRDRGYGYTF.

This clone was picked up many times. The rearrangement uses TRBV7-9 and TRBJ1-6; weak D call: TRBD1 (5 bases). This CDR3 spans 13 amino acids. Germline V gives CDR1 SEHNR, CDR2 FQNEAQ (reference sequence). Trimming stripped 5 bases from V and 10 bases from J, with 12 bases between. CDR3 nucleotide sequence: TGTGCCAGCAGCCTGGGAGGGGACTCACCCCTCCACTTT. Translating it yields CASSLGGDSPLHF.

A few counts support this clone. The genes are TRBV28 and TRBJ1-2; tentative D call: TRBD1 (6 bases). V dropped 5 bases and J dropped 5 bases, with 18 bases sitting between them. CDR1 and CDR2 from the germline V gene are MDHEN and SYDVKM. CDR3 length equals 15 residues. CDR3 amino acids: CASSPHRDNGYGYTF. CDR3 bases: TGTGCCAGCAGTCCTCACAGGGATAATGGGTATGGCTACACCTTC.

J is TRBJ2-7 and V is TRBV6-5, with D unclear. The length of the CDR3 is 12 residues. Trimming removed 4 bases at V and 2 bases at J, with 6 bases between. In germline, CDR1 is MNHEY, CDR2 SVGAGI. CDR3 sequence (DNA): TGTGCCAGCAGTTCTCCTCCCTACGAGCAGTACTTC. Translation gives CASSSPPYEQYF.

This rearrangement joins TRBV4-1 to TRBJ1-4; D remains unclear. The CDR3 runs 16 residues. Germline CDR1 is MGHRA and CDR2 is YSYEKL. V was pared by 4 bases and J by 0 bases, with 12 bases between. This CDR3 is CASSPWASTTNEKLFF. The CDR3 region has the DNA TGCGCCAGCAGCCCATGGGCCTCCACAACTAATGAAAAACTGTTTTTT.